These T cell receptor beta chains were read from a single sample in a study of technical replicates of blood from a handful of donors. The table came from immunoSEQ multiplex PCR; TCRdb's copy has only in-frame clones and leaves some out. The sample holds more than 75,000 clones, roughly 94% seen once. Sequences were obtained from T cells isolated from PBMCs. The receptors here all came from a human donor in good health. Both conserved end residues are trimmed from each CDR3.

TRBJ1-2,TRBV7-9,ASREDHGLNGYT
TRBJ2-1,TRBV11-3,ASSLVVGGQNYFYEQF
TRBJ1-5,TRBV28,ASSPVSGLRNQPQH
TRBJ1-1,TRBV29-1,SVNFIAVNTEAF
TRBJ2-5,TRBV7-8,ASSPGIAGEETQY
TRBJ2-1,TRBV6-1,ASSVSPGVPYNEQF
TRBJ2-7,TRBV5-1,ASSGGQGSSYEQY
TRBJ2-2,TRBV28,ASSPSGLTEIKNTGELF
TRBJ1-2,TRBV10-2,ASSESVTDYGYT
TRBJ1-2,TRBV28,ASSSGQAPYT
TRBJ2-7,TRBV29-1,SVRTSGSYEQY
TRBJ1-6,TRBV27,ASRLSLVGGSSTLH
TRBJ2-7,TRBV5-1,ASSLEWAGDEQY
TRBJ1-5,TRBV2,ASSPEAWAGNQPQH
TRBJ2-1,TRBV19,ASRERGAHNEQF
TRBJ1-4,TRBV28,ASITLGQGSEKLF
TRBJ2-1,TRBV27,ASSLVRLAGLIEQF
TRBJ2-3,TRBV5-4,ASGTGGPTDTQY
TRBJ2-1,TRBV7-9,ASTAGRSGNEQF
TRBJ2-7,TRBV11-3,ASSLAAASYEQY
TRBJ2-2,TRBV15,ATSSIPGTGELF
TRBJ2-7,TRBV6-5,ASSYGPGTGVREQY
TRBJ2-7,TRBV4-1,ASSQVLAWSSYEQY
TRBJ2-7,TRBV4-1,ASSHPGGGLGEQY
TRBJ1-6,TRBV15,ATSRVASSSYNSPLH
TRBJ2-6,TRBV5-4,ASSQGQGASGANVLT
TRBJ1-5,TRBV12-5,ASGPLTGVHQPQH
TRBJ2-7,TRBV4-1,ASSQASASTYEQY
TRBJ1-2,TRBV6-1,ASSVSGHLNYGYT
TRBJ2-3,TRBV2,ASTPGQVTDTQY
TRBJ2-1,TRBV7-9,ASSRTSGYNEQF
TRBJ2-7,TRBV11-3,ASSTRDSAYEQY
TRBJ2-3,TRBV6-1,ASSENLLAVDTQY
TRBJ2-1,TRBV30,AWSVQRTSGGAGEQF
TRBJ2-3,TRBV15,ATSRDLGDTQY
TRBJ2-5,TRBV5-1,ASSLRGTPEETQY
TRBJ1-5,TRBV4-1,ASSQDPRDRGHSNQPQH
TRBJ2-3,TRBV19,ASSISVDTQY
TRBJ2-7,TRBV4-1,ASSQDPVLAETFYEQY
TRBJ2-3,TRBV21-1,ASPDRANTDTQY
TRBJ1-5,TRBV27,ASSPDRPPNQPQH
TRBJ2-2,TRBV11-2,ASSSLAGGPGELF
TRBJ2-3,TRBV9,ASSVGGLAGGADTQY
TRBJ1-1,TRBV18,ASSPSGTRVYAF
TRBJ1-6,TRBV7-9,ASSSHSGGGNSPLH
TRBJ2-3,TRBV28,ASSLPASGRTDTQY
TRBJ2-6,TRBV7-8,ASRQGGVGANVLT
TRBJ2-7,TRBV6-5,ASSPGQGFYEQY
TRBJ2-7,TRBV29-1,SVRLSSYEQY
TRBJ2-2,TRBV9,ASSERGTGVGTGELF
TRBJ2-1,TRBV11-3,ASSLQGGDGDEQF